The 8 T cell receptor beta chains given below trace back to one sample, sequenced in a study of response to subunit inactivated influenza vaccine. TCRdb passed the RT-PCR reads through MiXCR, listing each CDR3 protein once. The repertoire consists of more than 550,000 distinct CDR3 sequences, with around 11% occurring once and the leading ten covering approximately 10%. These data were also reused for a study on T cells expressing NK-cell markers. That report adds: UMIs accompanied the 5'RACE template switching by which TCR beta cDNA was made.

Sample: PBMCs from blood, taken on the day of vaccination. The source is a man aged 50-60 years who received an inactivated influenza vaccine.

The chain is built from TRBV28 and TRBJ2-3; D is unclear. CDR3 length: 16 amino acids. The ends were cut back, 2 bases at V and 2 bases at J, with 14 bases in the middle. CDR1 is MDHEN, CDR2 SYDVKM, per germline. The CDR3 sequence: CASSLPHLGNTDTQYF. The DNA for the CDR3 is TGTGCCAGCAGTTTACCCCACCTAGGGAACACAGATACGCAGTATTTT. Combining the CDR3 with reference TRBV28 and TRBJ2-3 gives the whole variable domain DVKVTQSSRYLVKRTGEKVFLECVQDMDHENMFWYRQDPGLGLRLIYFSYDVKMKEKGDIPEGYSVSREKKERFSLILESASTNQTSMYLCASSLPHLGNTDTQYFGPGTRLTVL.

V gene TRBV9 combines with J gene TRBJ2-2, with a tentative D call TRBD1 (6 bases). Germline V lookup: CDR1 SGDLS, CDR2 YYNGEE. The CDR3 runs to 13 residues. V was clipped by 2 bases and J by 5 bases, with 7 bases between them. The CDR3 coding sequence is TGTGCCAGCAGCGTCCAGGGGACCGGGGAGCTGTTTTTT. Translating it yields CASSVQGTGELFF.

Only a few counts were recorded for this clonotype. The J gene is TRBJ2-5, the V gene TRBV3-1; a weak D match, TRBD2 (5 bases). Germline V gives CDR1 LGHDT, CDR2 YNNKEL (reference sequence). V was cut by 1 base and J by 5 bases, with 11 bases left in between. The CDR3 consists of 14 residues. Here the CDR3 reads CASSQGARGETQYF. CDR3 bases: TGTGCCAGCAGCCAAGGGGCGAGAGGGGAGACCCAGTACTTC.

This clonotype was seen more than once but under ten times. The chain carries TRBV18 and TRBJ2-7, with D hard to call. From germline, CDR1 is KGHSH and CDR2 LQKENI. The CDR3 has 14 amino acids. Trimming left V 1 base short and J 4 bases short, with 11 bases between. The CDR3 region has the DNA TGTGCCAGCTCACCACAGGGTTATTTGTACGAGCAGTACTTC. Its protein product is CASSPQGYLYEQYF.

V gene TRBV20-1 combines with J gene TRBJ2-7; TRBD1 is a possible D gene (5 bases). The CDR3 contains 16 residues. CDR1 is DFQATT, CDR2 SNEGSKA, per germline (reference sequence). Trimming took off 0 bases at V and 3 bases at J, with 18 bases between the two ends. Here the CDR3 DNA reads TGCAGTGCTAGAGATTCGAGGCAGGGATTTGGCTACGAGCAGTACTTC. This gives the protein CSARDSRQGFGYEQYF.

The V and J genes are TRBV4-3 and TRBJ2-4; 11 bases agree with TRBD1. V lost 2 bases and J lost 7; bases outside the gene matches: 7. Germline V gene lookup returns CDR1 LGHNA and CDR2 YSLEER. This CDR3 is 16 amino acids long. In nucleotides, the CDR3 is TGCGCCAGCAGCCAAAAACGGGACAGGGGGGCGAACATTCAGTACTTC. Its translation is CASSQKRDRGANIQYF.

The V call is TRBV20-1, the J call TRBJ2-7, with no clear D. V was clipped by 0 bases and J by 4 bases, with 10 bases between them. The CDR3 totals 13 residues. Per germline, CDR1 DFQATT and CDR2 SNEGSKA (reference sequence). The CDR3 here is CSARDAEGYEQYF. The CDR3 DNA follows: TGCAGTGCTAGAGATGCAGAAGGTTACGAGCAGTACTTC.

The chain employs TRBV20-1 and TRBJ2-1; tentative D call: TRBD2 (5 bases). The germline V gene encodes CDR1 DFQATT and CDR2 SNEGSKA (reference sequence). Trimming cost V 3 bases and J 3 bases, with 6 bases left between them. CDR3 length: 12 amino acids. In DNA form, the CDR3 reads TGCAGTGCTAGCGGGATCTACAATGAGCAGTTCTTC. Translation: CSASGIYNEQFF.